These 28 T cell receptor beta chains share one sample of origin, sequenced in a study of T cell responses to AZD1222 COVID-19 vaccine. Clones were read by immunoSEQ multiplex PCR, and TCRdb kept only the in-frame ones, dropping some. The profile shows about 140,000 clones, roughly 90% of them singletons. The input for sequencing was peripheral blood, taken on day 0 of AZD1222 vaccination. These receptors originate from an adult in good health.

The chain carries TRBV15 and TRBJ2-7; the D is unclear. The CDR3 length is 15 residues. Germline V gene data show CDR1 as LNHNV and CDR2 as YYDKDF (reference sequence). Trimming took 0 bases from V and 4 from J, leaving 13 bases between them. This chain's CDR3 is CATSRDPLGPYEQYF. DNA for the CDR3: TGTGCCACCAGCAGAGATCCCCTGGGTCCTTACGAGCAGTACTTC. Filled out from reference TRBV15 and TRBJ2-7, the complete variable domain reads DAMVIQNPRYQVTQFGKPVTLSCSQTLNHNVMYWYQQKSSQAPKLLFHYYDKDFNNEADTPDNFQSRRPNTSFCFLDIRSPGLGDTAMYLCATSRDPLGPYEQYFGPGTRLTVT.

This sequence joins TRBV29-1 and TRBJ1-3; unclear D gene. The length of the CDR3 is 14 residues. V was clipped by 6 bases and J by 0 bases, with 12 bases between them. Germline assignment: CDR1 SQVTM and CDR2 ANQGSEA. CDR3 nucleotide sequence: TGCAGCGTAGGGTCTCCGGTCTCTGGAAACACCATATATTTT. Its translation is CSVGSPVSGNTIYF. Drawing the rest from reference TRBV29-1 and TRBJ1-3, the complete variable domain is SAVISQKPSRDICQRGTSLTIQCQVDSQVTMMFWYRQQPGQSLTLIATANQGSEATYESGFVIDKFPISRPNLTFSTLTVSNMSPEDSSIYLCSVGSPVSGNTIYFGEGSWLTVV.

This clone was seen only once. CDR3 sequence (DNA): TGTGCCAGCAGCCTCGGGACGAACACTGAAGCTTTCTTT. Translating it yields CASSLGTNTEAFF. V is TRBV11-2 and J is TRBJ1-1, with D possibly TRBD1 on 5 matching bases. The V gene's germline CDR1 is SGHAT and CDR2 FQNNGV. CDR3 size: 13 residues. V was pared by 5 bases and J by 1 base, with 8 bases between.

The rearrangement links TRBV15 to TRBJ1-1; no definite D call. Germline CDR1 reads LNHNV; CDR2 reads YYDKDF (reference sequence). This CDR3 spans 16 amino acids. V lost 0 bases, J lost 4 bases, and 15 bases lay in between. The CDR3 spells CATSRDRGFLGTEAFF. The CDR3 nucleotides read TGTGCCACCAGCAGAGATCGAGGATTTTTGGGCACTGAAGCTTTCTTT.

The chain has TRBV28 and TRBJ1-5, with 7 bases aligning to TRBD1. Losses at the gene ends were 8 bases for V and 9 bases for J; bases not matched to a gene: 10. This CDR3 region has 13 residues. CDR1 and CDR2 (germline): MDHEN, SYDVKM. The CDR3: CASCDRVKSPQHF. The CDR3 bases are TGTGCCAGCTGCGACAGGGTCAAGTCGCCCCAGCATTTT.

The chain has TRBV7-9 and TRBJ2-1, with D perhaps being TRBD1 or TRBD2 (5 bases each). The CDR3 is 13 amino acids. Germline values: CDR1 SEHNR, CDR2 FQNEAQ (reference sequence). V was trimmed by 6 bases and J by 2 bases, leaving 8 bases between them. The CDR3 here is CASRGTAYNEQFF. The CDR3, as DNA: TGTGCCAGCAGGGGGACGGCCTACAATGAGCAGTTCTTC.

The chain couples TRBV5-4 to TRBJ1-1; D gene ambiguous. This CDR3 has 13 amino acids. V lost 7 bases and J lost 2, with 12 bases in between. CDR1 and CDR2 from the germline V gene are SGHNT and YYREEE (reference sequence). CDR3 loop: CASGRMGNTEAFF. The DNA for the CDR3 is TGTGCCAGCGGACGGATGGGTAACACTGAAGCTTTCTTT.

DNA for the CDR3: TGTGCCAGCAGCTCCCAGGGGAGCGGAAACACCATATATTTT. Translating gives CASSSQGSGNTIYF. The V and J genes are TRBV5-6 and TRBJ1-3; D is possibly TRBD1 (6 bases). This CDR3 region has 14 residues. Germline V CDR1 and CDR2: SGHDT, YYEEEE. Trimming shortened V by 3 bases and J by 4 bases, and 11 bases separated the two germline ends.

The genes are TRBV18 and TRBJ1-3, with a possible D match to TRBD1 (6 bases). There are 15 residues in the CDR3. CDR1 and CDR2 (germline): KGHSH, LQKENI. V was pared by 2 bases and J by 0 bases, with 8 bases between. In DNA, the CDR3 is TGTGCCAGCTCACCAGGACAGTACTCTGGAAACACCATATATTTT. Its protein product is CASSPGQYSGNTIYF.

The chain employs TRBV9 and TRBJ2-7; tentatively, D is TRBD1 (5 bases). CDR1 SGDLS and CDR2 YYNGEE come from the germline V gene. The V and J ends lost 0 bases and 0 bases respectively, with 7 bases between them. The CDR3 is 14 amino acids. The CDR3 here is CASSVGQTSYEQYF. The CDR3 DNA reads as TGTGCCAGCAGCGTAGGACAGACCTCCTACGAGCAGTACTTC.

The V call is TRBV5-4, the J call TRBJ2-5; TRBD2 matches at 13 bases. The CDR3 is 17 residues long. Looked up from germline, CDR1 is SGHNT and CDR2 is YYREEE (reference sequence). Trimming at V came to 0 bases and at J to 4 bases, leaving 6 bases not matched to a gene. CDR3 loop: CASSLGTSGSRPETQYF. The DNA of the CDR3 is TGTGCCAGCAGCTTGGGGACTAGCGGGAGTAGGCCAGAGACCCAGTACTTC.

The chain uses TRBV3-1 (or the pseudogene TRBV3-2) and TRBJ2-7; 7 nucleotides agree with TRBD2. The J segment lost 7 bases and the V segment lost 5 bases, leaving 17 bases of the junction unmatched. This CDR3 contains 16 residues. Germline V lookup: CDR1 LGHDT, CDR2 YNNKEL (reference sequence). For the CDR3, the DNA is TGTGCCAGCAGCTCCGGTCACGACTTAGTGGGAGGGGAGCAGTACTTC. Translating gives CASSSGHDLVGGEQYF.

The CDR3 spells CASSPRIDTQYF. DNA for the CDR3: TGTGCCAGCAGCCCCAGGATAGATACGCAGTATTTT. The chain is built from TRBV5-8 and TRBJ2-3; D remains ambiguous. Germline V gene sequence: CDR1 SGHTS, CDR2 YDEGEE. Trimming removed 4 bases from V and 5 bases from J, with 8 bases in between. The CDR3 consists of 12 residues.

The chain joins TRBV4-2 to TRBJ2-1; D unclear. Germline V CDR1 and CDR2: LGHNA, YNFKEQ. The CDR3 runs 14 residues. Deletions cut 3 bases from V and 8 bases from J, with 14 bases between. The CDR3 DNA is TGTGCCAGCAGCCACCCCGTGGCATCCGATGAGCAGTTCTTC. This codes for CASSHPVASDEQFF.

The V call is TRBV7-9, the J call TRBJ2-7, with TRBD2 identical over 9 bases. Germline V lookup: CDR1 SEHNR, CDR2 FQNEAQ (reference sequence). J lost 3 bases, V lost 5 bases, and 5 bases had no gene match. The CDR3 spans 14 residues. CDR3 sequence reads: CASSPLAGDYEQYF. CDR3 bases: TGTGCCAGCAGCCCCTTAGCGGGAGACTACGAGCAGTACTTC.

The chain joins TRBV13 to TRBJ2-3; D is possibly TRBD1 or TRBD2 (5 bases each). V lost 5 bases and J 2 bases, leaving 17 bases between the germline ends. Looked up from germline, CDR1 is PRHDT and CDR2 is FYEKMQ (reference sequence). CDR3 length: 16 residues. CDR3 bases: TGTGCCAGCAGCCGGGGCCGACGGCCAAACACAGATACGCAGTATTTT. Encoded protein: CASSRGRRPNTDTQYF.

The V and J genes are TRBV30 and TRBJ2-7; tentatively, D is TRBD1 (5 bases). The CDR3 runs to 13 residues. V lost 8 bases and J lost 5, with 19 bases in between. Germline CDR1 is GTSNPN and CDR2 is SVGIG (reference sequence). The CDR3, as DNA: TGTGCCGGGGCTAGGCAAGTAATAGACGAGCAGTACTTC. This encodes CAGARQVIDEQYF.

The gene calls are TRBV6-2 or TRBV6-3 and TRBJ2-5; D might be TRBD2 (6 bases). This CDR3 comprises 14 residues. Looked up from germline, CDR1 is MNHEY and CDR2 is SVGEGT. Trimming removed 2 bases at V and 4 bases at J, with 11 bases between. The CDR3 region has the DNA TGTGCCAGCAGTTACCCGCAGGAGGGAGAGACCCAGTACTTC. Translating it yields CASSYPQEGETQYF.

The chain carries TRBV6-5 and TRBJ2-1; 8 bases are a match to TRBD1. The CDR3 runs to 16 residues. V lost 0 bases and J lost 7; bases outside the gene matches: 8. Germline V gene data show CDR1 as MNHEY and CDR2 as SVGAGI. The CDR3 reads CASSYSGTGFTNEQFF. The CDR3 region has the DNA TGTGCCAGCAGTTACTCCGGGACAGGTTTTACTAATGAGCAGTTCTTC.

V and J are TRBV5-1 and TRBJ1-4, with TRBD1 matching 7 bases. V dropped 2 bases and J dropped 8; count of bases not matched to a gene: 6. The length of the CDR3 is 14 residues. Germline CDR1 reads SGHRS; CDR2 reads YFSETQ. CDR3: CASSLRQGGEKLFF. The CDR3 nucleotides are TGCGCCAGCAGCTTAAGACAGGGAGGGGAAAAACTGTTTTTT.

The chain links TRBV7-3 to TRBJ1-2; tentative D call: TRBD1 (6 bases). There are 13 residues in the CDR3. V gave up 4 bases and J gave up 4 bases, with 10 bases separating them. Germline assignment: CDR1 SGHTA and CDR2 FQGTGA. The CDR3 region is CASSSQGRYGYTF. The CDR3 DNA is TGTGCCAGCAGCTCACAGGGACGCTATGGCTACACCTTC.

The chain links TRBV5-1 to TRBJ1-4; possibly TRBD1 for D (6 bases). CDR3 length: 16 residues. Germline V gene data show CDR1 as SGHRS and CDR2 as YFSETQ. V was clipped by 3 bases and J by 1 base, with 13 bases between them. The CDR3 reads CASSSGDRLTNEKLFF. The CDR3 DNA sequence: TGCGCCAGCAGCTCTGGAGACAGGCTAACTAATGAAAAACTGTTTTTT.

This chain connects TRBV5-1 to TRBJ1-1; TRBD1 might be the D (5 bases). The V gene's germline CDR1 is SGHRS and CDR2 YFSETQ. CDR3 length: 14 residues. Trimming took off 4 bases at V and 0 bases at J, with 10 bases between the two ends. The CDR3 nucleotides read TGCGCCAGCAGCCCGACAGCAGTGAACACTGAAGCTTTCTTT. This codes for CASSPTAVNTEAFF.

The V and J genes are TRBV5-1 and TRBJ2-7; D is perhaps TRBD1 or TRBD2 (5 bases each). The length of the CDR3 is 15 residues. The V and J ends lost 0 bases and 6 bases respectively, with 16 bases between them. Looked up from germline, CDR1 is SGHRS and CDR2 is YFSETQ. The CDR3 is CASSLAGRGSFEQYF. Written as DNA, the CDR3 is TGCGCCAGCAGCTTGGCGGGACGGGGTTCTTTCGAGCAGTACTTC.

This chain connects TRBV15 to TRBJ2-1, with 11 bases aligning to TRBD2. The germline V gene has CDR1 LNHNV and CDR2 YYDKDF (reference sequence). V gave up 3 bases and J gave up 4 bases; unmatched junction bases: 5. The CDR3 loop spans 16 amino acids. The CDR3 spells CATSSVGTSGYNEQFF. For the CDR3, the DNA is TGTGCCACCAGCAGCGTGGGGACTAGCGGATACAATGAGCAGTTCTTC. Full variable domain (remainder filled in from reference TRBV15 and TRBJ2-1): DAMVIQNPRYQVTQFGKPVTLSCSQTLNHNVMYWYQQKSSQAPKLLFHYYDKDFNNEADTPDNFQSRRPNTSFCFLDIRSPGLGDTAMYLCATSSVGTSGYNEQFFGPGTRLTVL.

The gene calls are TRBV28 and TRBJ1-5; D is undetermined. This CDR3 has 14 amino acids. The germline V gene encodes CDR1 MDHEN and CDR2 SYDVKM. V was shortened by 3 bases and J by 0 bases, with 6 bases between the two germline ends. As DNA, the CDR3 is TGTGCCAGCAGTTTGTTCGTTAGCAATCAGCCCCAGCATTTT. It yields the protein CASSLFVSNQPQHF.

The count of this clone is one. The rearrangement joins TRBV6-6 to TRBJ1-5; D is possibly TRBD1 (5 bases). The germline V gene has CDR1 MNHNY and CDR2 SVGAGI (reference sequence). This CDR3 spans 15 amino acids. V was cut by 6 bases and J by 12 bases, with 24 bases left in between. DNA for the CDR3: TGTGCCAGCAGCCGATTGGGGGAGAACAATCAGGACCAGCATTTT. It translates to CASSRLGENNQDQHF.

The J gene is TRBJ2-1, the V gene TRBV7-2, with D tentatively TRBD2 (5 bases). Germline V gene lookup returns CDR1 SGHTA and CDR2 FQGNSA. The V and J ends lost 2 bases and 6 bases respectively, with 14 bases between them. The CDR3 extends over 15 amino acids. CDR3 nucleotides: TGTGCCAGCAGCTTATATCGGGGAGCGTTCAATGAGCAGTTCTTC. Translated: CASSLYRGAFNEQFF.